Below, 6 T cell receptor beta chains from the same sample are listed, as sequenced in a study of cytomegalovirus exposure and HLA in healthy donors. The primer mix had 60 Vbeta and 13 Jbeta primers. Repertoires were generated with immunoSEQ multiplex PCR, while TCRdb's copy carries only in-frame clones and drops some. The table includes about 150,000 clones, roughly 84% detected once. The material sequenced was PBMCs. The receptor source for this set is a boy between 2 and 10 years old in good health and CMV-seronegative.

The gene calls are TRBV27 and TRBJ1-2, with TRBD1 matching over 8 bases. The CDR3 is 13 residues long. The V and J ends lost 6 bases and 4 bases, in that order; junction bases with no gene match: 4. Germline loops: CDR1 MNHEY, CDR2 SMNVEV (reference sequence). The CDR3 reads CASRLGQAYGYTF. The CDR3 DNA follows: TGTGCCAGCAGGCTGGGACAGGCCTATGGCTACACCTTC.

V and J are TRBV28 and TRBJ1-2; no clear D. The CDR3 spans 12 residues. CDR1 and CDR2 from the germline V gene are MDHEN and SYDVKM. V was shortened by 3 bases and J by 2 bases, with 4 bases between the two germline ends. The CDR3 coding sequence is TGTGCCAGCAGTTTTGAGAACTATGGCTACACCTTC. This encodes CASSFENYGYTF.

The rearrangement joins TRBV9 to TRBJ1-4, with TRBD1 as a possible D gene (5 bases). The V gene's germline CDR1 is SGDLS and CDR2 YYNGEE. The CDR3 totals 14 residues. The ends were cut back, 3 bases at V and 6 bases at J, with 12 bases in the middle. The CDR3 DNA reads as TGTGCCAGCAGCGCGGGACTGGGGGATGAAAAACTGTTTTTT. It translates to CASSAGLGDEKLFF.

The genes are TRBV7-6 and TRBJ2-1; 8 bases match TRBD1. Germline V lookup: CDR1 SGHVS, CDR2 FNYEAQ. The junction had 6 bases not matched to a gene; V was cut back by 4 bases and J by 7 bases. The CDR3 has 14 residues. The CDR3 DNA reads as TGTGCCAGCAGCTCGCGGACAGGGAAGAATGAGCAGTTCTTC. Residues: CASSSRTGKNEQFF. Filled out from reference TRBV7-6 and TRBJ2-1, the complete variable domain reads GAGVSQSPRYKVTKRGQDVALRCDPISGHVSLYWYRQALGQGPEFLTYFNYEAQQDKSGLPNDRFSAERPEGSISTLTIQRTEQRDSAMYRCASSSRTGKNEQFFGPGTRLTVL.

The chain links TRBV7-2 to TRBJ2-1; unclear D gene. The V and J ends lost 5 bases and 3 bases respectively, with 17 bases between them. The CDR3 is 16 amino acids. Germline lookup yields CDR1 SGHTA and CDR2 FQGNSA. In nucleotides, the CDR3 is TGTGCCAGCAGCCTCCTCTCCGCCCACGGCTACAATGAGCAGTTCTTC. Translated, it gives CASSLLSAHGYNEQFF.

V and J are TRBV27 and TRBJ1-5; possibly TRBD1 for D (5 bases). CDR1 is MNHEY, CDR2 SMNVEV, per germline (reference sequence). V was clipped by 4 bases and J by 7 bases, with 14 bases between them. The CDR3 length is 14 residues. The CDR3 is CASSSLWGGQPQHF. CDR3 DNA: TGTGCCAGCAGTTCACTATGGGGGGGACAGCCCCAGCATTTT.